The rows below give T cell receptor beta chains drawn from one sample of a study of T cell responses to AZD1222 COVID-19 vaccine. Assay used: immunoSEQ multiplex PCR; TCRdb lists only in-frame clones, some missing. The sample holds more than 85,000 clones, about 90% seen once. The source was peripheral blood, collected 28 days after the second AZD1222 dose. The source of these receptors is an adult who received the AZD1222 COVID-19 vaccine. CDR3s include the opening cysteine and the closing phenylalanine or tryptophan. D genes are given only for firm matches. Clone size appears in some rows only: once, few, many, or a class for an expanded clone.

NA | NA | TRBJ2-1 | 13 | TRBV7-3 | CASSTRGDNEQFF | TGTGCCAGCTCCACCCGAGGGGACAATGAGCAGTTCTTC
NA | NA | TRBJ1-2 | 15 | TRBV5-6 | CASRPGPNEKRGYTF | TGTGCCAGCAGGCCGGGACCTAACGAAAAGAGGGGCTACACCTTC
NA | TRBD2 | TRBJ2-4 | 12 | TRBV13 | CASKGGGHIQYF | TGTGCCAGCAAGGGCGGGGGACACATTCAGTACTTC
NA | TRBD1 | TRBJ2-5 | 21 | TRBV4-2 | CASSQEAGQVGGEAFGETQYF | TGTGCCAGCAGCCAAGAGGCGGGACAGGTCGGGGGAGAGGCTTTTGGAGAGACCCAGTACTTC
NA | NA | TRBJ1-3 | 16 | TRBV3-1/TRBV3-2 | CASSQEVLTGGNTIYF | TGTGCCAGCAGCCAAGAGGTCCTCACGGGTGGAAACACCATATATTTT
NA | NA | TRBJ2-1 | 14 | TRBV6-2/TRBV6-3 | CASSAGGGDNEQFF | TGTGCCAGCAGTGCTGGGGGAGGAGACAATGAGCAGTTCTTC
NA | NA | TRBJ1-5 | 15 | TRBV7-9 | CASSLGSADNQPQHF | TGTGCCAGCAGCTTAGGGTCAGCCGACAATCAGCCCCAGCATTTT
NA | TRBD2 | TRBJ2-7 | 15 | TRBV5-4 | CASSSKREFDYEQYF | TGTGCCAGCAGTTCAAAGCGGGAGTTTGACTACGAGCAGTACTTC
NA | NA | TRBJ1-1 | 13 | TRBV5-4 | CASSFDRNTEAFF | TGTGCCAGCAGCTTCGACAGGAACACTGAAGCTTTCTTT
once | TRBD2 | TRBJ2-1 | 18 | TRBV7-2 | CASSLGLAGVGSYNEQFF | TGTGCCAGCAGCTTAGGGCTAGCGGGAGTCGGCTCCTACAATGAGCAGTTCTTC
NA | TRBD2 | TRBJ2-2 | 17 | TRBV24-1 | CATSDGSLAGDTGELFF | TGTGCCACCAGTGATGGATCTCTAGCGGGAGATACCGGGGAGCTGTTTTTT
NA | TRBD2 | TRBJ2-1 | 15 | TRBV5-4 | CASSQGTSGNNEQFF | TGTGCCAGCAGCCAGGGGACTAGCGGTAACAATGAGCAGTTCTTC
once | TRBD1 | TRBJ2-3 | 14 | TRBV6-5 | CASKDRGGTDTQYF | TGTGCCAGCAAGGACAGGGGTGGCACAGATACGCAGTATTTT
NA | TRBD1 | TRBJ2-2 | 17 | TRBV24-1 | CATSDKGTGGNTGELFF | TGTGCCACCAGTGACAAGGGGACAGGGGGGAACACCGGGGAGCTGTTTTTT
NA | NA | TRBJ2-3 | 16 | TRBV9 | CASSVMGAGYTDTQYF | TGTGCCAGCAGCGTAATGGGGGCGGGGTACACAGATACGCAGTATTTT
once | NA | TRBJ1-1 | 16 | TRBV6-4 | CASSEGPTALNTEAFF | TGTGCCAGCAGTGAAGGGCCGACAGCGCTCAACACTGAAGCTTTCTTT
NA | TRBD1 | TRBJ1-2 | 17 | TRBV2 | CASRLGRTGGANYGYTF | TGTGCCAGCAGACTGGGGAGGACAGGGGGAGCTAACTATGGCTACACCTTC
once | NA | TRBJ1-1 | 14 | TRBV5-6 | CASSIGTMNTEAFF | TGTGCCAGCAGCATTGGGACAATGAACACTGAAGCTTTCTTT
NA | TRBD2 | TRBJ2-7 | 17 | TRBV28 | CASSPPGRGTGSYEQYF | TGTGCCAGCAGTCCTCCGGGGCGGGGGACGGGTTCCTACGAGCAGTACTTC
NA | TRBD1 | TRBJ1-5 | 15 | TRBV6-5 | CASSRTGGASQPQHF | TGTGCCAGCAGCCGAACAGGGGGCGCGAGTCAGCCCCAGCATTTT
NA | NA | TRBJ1-1 | 15 | TRBV15 | CATSRDYLARSEAFF | TGTGCCACCAGCAGAGATTATCTGGCGAGGAGTGAAGCTTTCTTT
few | NA | TRBJ2-2 | 14 | TRBV9 | CASSVVVTDGELFF | TGTGCCAGCAGCGTAGTGGTAACAGACGGGGAGCTGTTTTTT
NA | NA | TRBJ1-4 | 14 | TRBV7-9 | CASGPGLSNEKLFF | TGTGCCAGCGGCCCGGGGTTATCTAATGAAAAACTGTTTTTT
NA | TRBD1 | TRBJ2-1 | 18 | TRBV6-2/TRBV6-3 | CASSRPGQGFGYTYEQFF | TGTGCCAGCAGTAGACCGGGACAGGGTTTCGGATATACCTATGAGCAGTTCTTC
NA | NA | TRBJ2-3 | 13 | TRBV5-4 | CASSSTSTDTQYF | TGTGCCAGCAGCTCCACTAGCACAGATACGCAGTATTTT
once | NA | TRBJ1-1 | 13 | TRBV19 | CASSNQGNTEAFF | TGTGCCAGTAGTAATCAGGGAAACACTGAAGCTTTCTTT
NA | NA | TRBJ1-1 | 16 | TRBV7-9 | CASSLVRGQGNTEAFF | TGTGCCAGCAGCTTAGTTCGAGGGCAGGGTAACACTGAAGCTTTCTTT
NA | NA | TRBJ2-1 | 14 | TRBV7-8 | CASTDQRVYNEQFF | TGTGCCAGCACCGATCAGCGGGTTTACAATGAGCAGTTCTTC
NA | NA | TRBJ1-5 | 13 | TRBV19 | CASSPGLNQPQHF | TGTGCCAGTAGTCCGGGGCTCAATCAGCCCCAGCATTTT
NA | NA | TRBJ1-5 | 16 | TRBV5-3 | CARSTNTGDSNQPQHF | TGTGCCAGAAGCACCAACACGGGGGATAGCAATCAGCCCCAGCATTTT
NA | TRBD2 | TRBJ2-1 | 15 | TRBV7-2 | CASSVSGSVFNEQFF | TGTGCCAGCAGCGTTAGCGGGAGTGTTTTCAATGAGCAGTTCTTC
NA | NA | TRBJ2-5 | 14 | TRBV2 | CASSGGTIQETQYF | TGTGCCAGCAGTGGGGGGACCATACAAGAGACCCAGTACTTC
NA | TRBD1 | TRBJ2-6 | 17 | TRBV7-2 | CASSLTGASSGANVLTF | TGTGCCAGCAGCTTAACAGGGGCCTCCTCTGGGGCCAACGTCCTGACTTTC
NA | NA | TRBJ2-2 | 17 | TRBV14 | CASSQVKLSRGSGELFF | TGTGCCAGCAGCCAAGTGAAGTTAAGCCGGGGATCGGGGGAGCTGTTTTTT
NA | NA | TRBJ1-5 | 15 | TRBV7-3 | CASSLNSVSNQPQHF | TGTGCCAGCAGCTTAAATTCTGTTAGCAATCAGCCCCAGCATTTT
NA | NA | TRBJ2-1 | 13 | TRBV5-1 | CASSPLNYNEQFF | TGCGCCAGCAGCCCCCTCAATTACAATGAGCAGTTCTTC
NA | NA | TRBJ2-3 | 16 | TRBV19 | CASSPSGSYRTDTQYF | TGTGCCAGTAGTCCGTCCGGGAGCTATCGCACAGATACGCAGTATTTT
NA | TRBD2 | TRBJ2-2 | 14 | TRBV7-8 | CASSSGGWTGELFF | TGTGCCAGCAGCTCGGGGGGGTGGACCGGGGAGCTGTTTTTT
NA | TRBD2 | TRBJ2-1 | 16 | TRBV5-6 | CANFIAGAISYNEQFF | TGTGCCAATTTTATAGCGGGAGCCATCTCCTACAATGAGCAGTTCTTC
NA | TRBD1 | TRBJ1-2 | 14 | TRBV7-3 | CASSFSRGQDGYTF | TGTGCCAGCAGCTTTTCCAGGGGGCAGGATGGCTACACCTTC
NA | TRBD1 | TRBJ2-7 | 16 | TRBV7-8 | CASSSDRGPFSYEQYF | TGTGCCAGCAGCTCCGACAGGGGGCCTTTTTCCTACGAGCAGTACTTC
NA | NA | TRBJ2-1 | 13 | TRBV4-3 | CASSRYSAGEQFF | TGCGCCAGCAGCCGATACTCCGCGGGGGAGCAGTTCTTC
NA | NA | TRBJ1-1 | 14 | TRBV12-5 | CASGLGGQNTEAFF | TGTGCTAGTGGTTTGGGGGGACAGAACACTGAAGCTTTCTTT
NA | NA | TRBJ1-2 | 12 | TRBV7-2 | CASSFGPYGYTF | TGTGCCAGCAGCTTCGGCCCCTATGGCTACACCTTC
NA | NA | TRBJ1-4 | 15 | TRBV28 | CASSPGDRMDEKLFF | TGTGCCAGCAGTCCAGGAGACAGAATGGATGAAAAACTGTTTTTT
few | NA | TRBJ2-1 | 11 | TRBV12-3/TRBV12-4 | CASSFAGEQFF | TGTGCCAGCAGTTTTGCGGGGGAGCAGTTCTTC
NA | NA | TRBJ1-2 | 15 | TRBV13 | CASSQSARRAHGYTF | TGTGCCAGCAGCCAATCCGCCAGGAGGGCCCATGGCTACACCTTC
NA | NA | TRBJ2-1 | 16 | TRBV19 | CASSIRGRGPNDKRVF | TGTGCCAGTAGTATAAGGGGGCGGGGGCCAAACGACAAACGGGTCTTC
NA | TRBD1 | TRBJ1-5 | 17 | TRBV15 | CATSREKGGAGNQPQHF | TGTGCCACCAGCAGAGAAAAAGGGGGCGCGGGCAATCAGCCCCAGCATTTT
NA | NA | TRBJ2-5 | 14 | TRBV9 | CASSATVTGETQYF | TGTGCCAGCAGCGCAACAGTTACCGGGGAGACCCAGTACTTC
NA | TRBD1 | TRBJ1-1 | 13 | TRBV7-2 | CASSLQGATEAFF | TGTGCCAGCAGCTTACAGGGGGCGACTGAAGCTTTCTTT
NA | TRBD2 | TRBJ2-7 | 13 | TRBV12-5 | CASGLITSGKQYF | TGTGCTAGTGGTTTGATAACTAGCGGAAAGCAGTACTTC
NA | NA | TRBJ1-4 | 15 | TRBV10-3 | CAISEEGGLGEKLFF | TGTGCCATCAGTGAGGAGGGGGGGCTAGGTGAAAAACTGTTTTTT
NA | NA | TRBJ2-2 | 15 | TRBV14 | CASSPSWPNTGELFF | TGTGCCAGCAGCCCATCATGGCCCAACACCGGGGAGCTGTTTTTT